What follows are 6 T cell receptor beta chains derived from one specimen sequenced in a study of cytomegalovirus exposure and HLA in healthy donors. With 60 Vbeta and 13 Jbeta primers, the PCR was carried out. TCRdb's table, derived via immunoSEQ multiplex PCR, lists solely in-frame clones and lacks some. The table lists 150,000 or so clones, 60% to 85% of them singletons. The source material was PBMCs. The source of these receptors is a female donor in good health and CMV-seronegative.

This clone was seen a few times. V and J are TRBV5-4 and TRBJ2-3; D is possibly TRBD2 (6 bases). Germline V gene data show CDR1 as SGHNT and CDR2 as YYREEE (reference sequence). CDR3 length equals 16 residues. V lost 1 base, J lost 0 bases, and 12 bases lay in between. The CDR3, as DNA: TGTGCCAGCAGCTTGAGGCGGGGCTCTAGCACAGATACGCAGTATTTT. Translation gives CASSLRRGSSTDTQYF.

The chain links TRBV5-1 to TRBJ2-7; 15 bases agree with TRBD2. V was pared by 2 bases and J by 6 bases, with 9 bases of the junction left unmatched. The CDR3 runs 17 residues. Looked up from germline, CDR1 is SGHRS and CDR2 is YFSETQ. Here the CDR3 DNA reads TGCGCCAGCAGCTTAAGGGGACTAGCGGGAGGCCTCGCCGAGCAGTACTTC. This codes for CASSLRGLAGGLAEQYF.

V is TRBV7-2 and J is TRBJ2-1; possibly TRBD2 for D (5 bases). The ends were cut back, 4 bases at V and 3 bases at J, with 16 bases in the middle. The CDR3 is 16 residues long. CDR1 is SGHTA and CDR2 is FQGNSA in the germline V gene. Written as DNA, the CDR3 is TGTGCCAGCAGCTCGAGACATTGGACTGACTACAATGAGCAGTTCTTC. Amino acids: CASSSRHWTDYNEQFF. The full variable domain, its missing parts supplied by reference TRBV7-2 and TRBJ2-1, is GAGVSQSPSNKVTEKGKDVELRCDPISGHTALYWYRQSLGQGLEFLIYFQGNSAPDKSGLPSDRFSAERTGGSVSTLTIQRTQQEDSAVYLCASSSRHWTDYNEQFFGPGTRLTVL.

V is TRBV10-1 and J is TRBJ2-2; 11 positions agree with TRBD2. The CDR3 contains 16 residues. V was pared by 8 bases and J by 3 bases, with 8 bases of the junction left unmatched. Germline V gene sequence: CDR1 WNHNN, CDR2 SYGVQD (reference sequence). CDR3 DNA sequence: TGCGCCAGCGGAAAACTAGCGGGGGACGACACCGGGGAGCTGTTTTTT. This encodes CASGKLAGDDTGELFF.

DNA of the CDR3: TGTGCCAGCAGCTTGGACAGGGCGCGGGGCTACACCTTC. Translation: CASSLDRARGYTF. V is TRBV11-2 and J is TRBJ1-2; the match to TRBD1 covers 8 bases. J lost 8 bases, V lost 3 bases, and 5 bases had no gene match. This CDR3 has 13 amino acids. Germline-derived CDR1 and CDR2 are SGHAT and FQNNGV.

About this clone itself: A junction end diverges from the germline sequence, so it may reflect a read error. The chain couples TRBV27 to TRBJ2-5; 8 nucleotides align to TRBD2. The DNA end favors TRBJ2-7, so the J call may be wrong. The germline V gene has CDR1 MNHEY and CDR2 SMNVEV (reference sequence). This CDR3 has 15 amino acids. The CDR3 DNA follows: TGTGCCACCAGTCGAAGCGGGAGTACTTCCTACGAGCAGTACTTC. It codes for CATSRSGSTSYEQYF.